The 20 T cell receptor beta chains presented below share a single source sample, sequenced in a study of OX40 agonist ivuxolimab in advanced cancers. TCRdb keeps only in-frame clones here, not all; method: immunoSEQ multiplex PCR. Of more than 70,000 clones in the sample, roughly 81% are singletons; the top ten hold roughly 25%. Specimen: CD4+ or CD8+ T cells sorted from blood, collected in a trial of the OX40 agonist ivuxolimab. The receptors here all came from an adult with an advanced solid tumor such as melanoma, head and neck, liver or kidney cancer.

This rearrangement joins TRBV20-1 to TRBJ2-5; the D is unclear. Germline V gene data show CDR1 as DFQATT and CDR2 as SNEGSKA (reference sequence). The CDR3 loop spans 11 amino acids. V was clipped by 4 bases and J by 2 bases, with 5 bases between them. The CDR3 spells CSATLQETQYF. DNA of the CDR3: TGCAGTGCTACGTTGCAAGAGACCCAGTACTTC.

This clone appeared once. One end of the junction varies from germline; a read error may be responsible. The chain uses TRBV5-1 and TRBJ2-5; 7 bases agree with TRBD1. Germline CDR1 and CDR2: SGHRS and YFSETQ. The CDR3 contains 12 residues. The CDR3 sequence: CASSLGRDSLNF. In DNA, the CDR3 is TGCGCCAGCAGCCTAGGCCGGGACAGTCTAAACTTC. Filled out from reference TRBV5-1 and TRBJ2-5, the complete variable domain reads KAGVTQTPRYLIKTRGQQVTLSCSPISGHRSVSWYQQTPGQGLQFLFEYFSETQRNKGNFPGRFSGRQFSNSRSEMNVSTLELGDSALYLCASSLGRDSLNFGPGTRLLVL.

CDR3 residues: CAWSTPGVGEKLFF. The CDR3 DNA sequence: TGTGCCTGGAGTACTCCGGGAGTTGGCGAAAAACTGTTTTTT. This chain joins TRBV30 and TRBJ1-4; D is ambiguous. Germline V gives CDR1 GTSNPN, CDR2 SVGIG (reference sequence). Trimming removed 2 bases from V and 8 bases from J, with 15 bases in between. The CDR3 is 14 residues long.

In its sample, this clone was seen once. This sequence joins TRBV30 and TRBJ2-7; 7 bases map to TRBD1. The CDR3 loop spans 14 amino acids. Losses at the gene ends were 0 bases for V and 7 bases for J; bases not matched to a gene: 9. Germline V gives CDR1 GTSNPN, CDR2 SVGIG (reference sequence). The CDR3: CAWSVIKGAWEQYF. The CDR3 DNA sequence: TGTGCCTGGAGTGTAATCAAGGGGGCGTGGGAGCAGTACTTC.

The chain carries TRBV15 and TRBJ1-5, with D perhaps TRBD1 (6 bases). From germline, CDR1 is LNHNV and CDR2 YYDKDF (reference sequence). V was pared by 2 bases and J by 2 bases, with 13 bases between. This CDR3 region has 16 residues. CDR3 sequence (DNA): TGTGCCACCAGCAGACAGACAGGTGGCGGCAATCAGCCCCAGCATTTT. It is translated as CATSRQTGGGNQPQHF.

The table lists this clone with a few counts. This chain joins TRBV6-1 and TRBJ1-2; tentative D call: TRBD1 (5 bases). V shed 1 base and J shed 8 bases, with 14 bases lying between them. Germline V gene data show CDR1 as MNHNS and CDR2 as SASEGT. The length of the CDR3 is 14 residues. This CDR3 is CASSEVGGVRGYTF. CDR3 nucleotide sequence: TGTGCCAGCAGTGAAGTCGGAGGGGTGAGGGGCTACACCTTC.

This clone was detected a few times. The chain links TRBV11-2 to TRBJ2-7, with 8 bases aligning to TRBD1. CDR3 length: 14 residues. Germline-derived CDR1 and CDR2 are SGHAT and FQNNGV. J lost 3 bases, V lost 4 bases, and 5 bases had no gene match. For the CDR3, the DNA is TGTGCCAGCAGCTGGGGACAGGACATCTACGAGCAGTACTTC. Amino acid sequence: CASSWGQDIYEQYF. The full variable domain, with the rest looked up from reference TRBV11-2 and TRBJ2-7, is EAGVAQSPRYKIIEKRQSVAFWCNPISGHATLYWYQQILGQGPKLLIQFQNNGVVDDSQLPKDRFSAERLKGVDSTLKIQPAKLEDSAVYLCASSWGQDIYEQYFGPGTRLTVT.

As DNA, the CDR3 is TGTGCCAGCAGTGAACTAGCGTCTAGCACAGATACGCAGTATTTT. Protein sequence: CASSELASSTDTQYF. This chain connects TRBV2 to TRBJ2-3; D possibly corresponds to TRBD2 (6 bases). Germline V gives CDR1 SNHLY, CDR2 FYNNEI. This CDR3 comprises 15 residues. Trimming left V 2 bases short and J 0 bases short, with 9 bases between.

The chain has TRBV5-6 and TRBJ2-5; 7 bases match TRBD1. Near its end, the DNA agrees better with TRBJ2-7, so the J call may be wrong. Germline V gives CDR1 SGHDT, CDR2 YYEEEE. The CDR3 is made up of 15 amino acids. This chain's CDR3 is CASSLITGVIYEQYF. The CDR3 bases are TGTGCCAGCAGCTTGATCACAGGGGTAATCTACGAGCAGTACTTC.

Of note for this clone: At one boundary the junction diverges from the germline segment, which might be a read error. This chain connects TRBV10-3 to TRBJ2-5; weak D call: TRBD1 (5 bases). The CDR3 length is 13 residues. The V gene's germline CDR1 is ENHRY and CDR2 SYGVKD. The CDR3 spells CASSYTTDTTQYF. The CDR3, as DNA: TGTGCCAGCAGTTACACCACGGACACGACCCAGTACTTC.

The gene calls are TRBV5-1 and TRBJ1-3; D possibly corresponds to TRBD1 (5 bases). The V end lost 0 bases, the J end lost 0 bases, and 7 bases lay between the germline ends. In germline, CDR1 is SGHRS, CDR2 YFSETQ. The CDR3 contains 15 residues. This CDR3 reads CASSLGQFSGNTIYF. The CDR3 DNA reads as TGCGCCAGCAGCTTGGGACAGTTCTCTGGAAACACCATATATTTT.

V usage is TRBV21-1 and J usage is TRBJ1-3; the D call TRBD1 from the table was never checked on the DNA. TRBV21-1 is a pseudogene locus. CDR3 length equals 14 residues. The CDR3 coding sequence is TGTGCCAGCAGCAAAGAACACTCTGGAAACACCATATATTTT. Protein sequence: CASSKEHSGNTIYF.

The chain joins TRBV19 to TRBJ1-1; D is unresolved. V lost 1 base, J lost 4 bases, and 13 bases lay in between. The CDR3 loop spans 15 amino acids. The germline gives CDR1 LNHDA, CDR2 SQIVND (reference sequence). The CDR3 reads CASSIVGGIGTEAFF. In DNA form, the CDR3 reads TGTGCCAGTAGTATAGTAGGCGGGATCGGCACTGAAGCTTTCTTT.

The chain has TRBV11-2 and TRBJ1-1, with 9 bases identical to TRBD1. CDR1 is SGHAT and CDR2 is FQNNGV in the germline V gene. There are 16 residues in the CDR3. J was trimmed by 4 bases and V by 1 base; bases with no gene match: 7. CDR3 in amino acids: CASSLGTGGPGTEAFF. The CDR3 DNA sequence: TGTGCCAGCAGCTTAGGAACAGGGGGCCCTGGCACTGAAGCTTTCTTT.

This chain uses TRBV19 with TRBJ2-3; D gene unclear. This CDR3 spans 15 amino acids. Germline V gene lookup returns CDR1 LNHDA and CDR2 SQIVND (reference sequence). Trimming pared 3 bases from V and 1 base from J, leaving 11 bases between. Here the CDR3 reads CASSIGSRGTDTQYF. In nucleotides, the CDR3 is TGTGCCAGTAGTATCGGTTCTAGGGGCACAGATACGCAGTATTTT.

This chain joins TRBV6-1 and TRBJ2-7; 7 positions agree with TRBD1. CDR3 size: 13 residues. With V trimmed by 7 bases and J by 1 base, 4 bases remained unmatched. Germline CDR1 reads MNHNS; CDR2 reads SASEGT. The CDR3 DNA reads TGTGCCAGCACGGGACAGCTATCCTACGAGCAGTACTTC. As protein: CASTGQLSYEQYF.

This chain links TRBV7-2 with TRBJ2-1; 8 nucleotides agree with TRBD2. The CDR3 is 16 residues long. Germline V CDR1 and CDR2: SGHTA, FQGNSA. V was pared by 1 base and J by 2 bases, with 4 bases of the junction left unmatched. The chain's CDR3 is CASSLVAGGTYNEQFF. DNA for the CDR3: TGTGCCAGCAGCTTAGTGGCGGGAGGCACCTACAATGAGCAGTTCTTC.

With respect to this clone: Given a far larger clone just one base away, this is likely a sequencing read error. Other DNA sequences in this sample translate to the same CDR3. The genes are TRBV10-2 and TRBJ2-7; D is uncertain. Germline values: CDR1 WSHSY, CDR2 SAAADI. V was cut by 1 base and J by 5 bases, with 0 bases left in between. The CDR3 length is 10 residues. This CDR3 reads CASSEYEQYF. CDR3 nucleotide sequence: TGCGCCAGCAGTGAGTACGAGCAGTACTTC.

This rearrangement joins TRBV4-2 to TRBJ2-7, with D maybe TRBD2 (6 bases). The CDR3 length is 13 residues. From germline, CDR1 is LGHNA and CDR2 YNFKEQ. V lost 1 base and J lost 11, with 15 bases in between. CDR3 sequence (DNA): TGTGCCAGCAGCCAAGTTGGGGAGGTATACGAGTACTTC. Its protein product is CASSQVGEVYEYF.

CDR3 DNA: TGTGCCAGCAGCTTGGGTGAGGTTCAATGGTTCTTC. Translation: CASSLGEVQWFF. The chain uses TRBV5-6 and TRBJ2-1; no definite D call. Germline CDR1 and CDR2: SGHDT and YYEEEE. CDR3 size: 12 residues. Trimming pared 0 bases from V and 15 bases from J, leaving 13 bases between. Full variable domain (outside the CDR3, taken from reference TRBV5-6 and TRBJ2-1): DAGVTQSPTHLIKTRGQQVTLRCSPKSGHDTVSWYQQALGQGPQFIFQYYEEEERQRGNFPDRFSGHQFPNYSSELNVNALLLGDSALYLCASSLGEVQWFFGPGTRLTVL.